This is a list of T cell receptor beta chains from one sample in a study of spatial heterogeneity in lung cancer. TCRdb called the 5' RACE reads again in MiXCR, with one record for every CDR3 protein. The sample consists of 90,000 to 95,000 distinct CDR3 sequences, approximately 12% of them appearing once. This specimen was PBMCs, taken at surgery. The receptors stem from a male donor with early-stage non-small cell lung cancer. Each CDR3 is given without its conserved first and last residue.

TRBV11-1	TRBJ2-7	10	ASQRQGYEQY
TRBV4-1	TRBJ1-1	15	ASSQRPPGAPPVEAF
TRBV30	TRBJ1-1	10	AWSVLTTEAF
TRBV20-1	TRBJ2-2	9	SVRDPGELF
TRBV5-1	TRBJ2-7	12	ASSLAAGPYEQY
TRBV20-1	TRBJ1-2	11	SARQGADYGYT
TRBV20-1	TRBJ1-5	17	SARDPRTGGDPSNQPQH
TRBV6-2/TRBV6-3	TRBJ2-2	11	ASSLQGNGELF
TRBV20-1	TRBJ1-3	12	SASRQVAGNTIY
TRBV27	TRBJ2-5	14	ASSSLERDLRRTQY
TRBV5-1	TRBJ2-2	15	ASSWDSGVSNTGELF
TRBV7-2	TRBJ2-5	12	ASSLPGGLETQY
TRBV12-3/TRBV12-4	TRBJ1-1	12	ASSLAGHNTEAF
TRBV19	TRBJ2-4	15	ASSTGLAELAKNIQY
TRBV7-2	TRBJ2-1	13	ASSLARGDYNEQF
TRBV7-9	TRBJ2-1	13	ASSLDPLLGNEQF
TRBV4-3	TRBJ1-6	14	ASSQVLVSYNSPLH
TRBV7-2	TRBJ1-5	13	ASSLIGTTNQPQH
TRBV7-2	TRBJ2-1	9	ASSLYSKQF
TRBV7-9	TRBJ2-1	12	ASSFNNERGGRF
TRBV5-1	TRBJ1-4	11	ASSPGLIEKLF
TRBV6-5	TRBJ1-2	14	ASSYSTQVSSYGYT
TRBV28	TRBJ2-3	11	ASLAGGTDTQY
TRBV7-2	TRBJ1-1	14	ASSLGPGTTNTEAF
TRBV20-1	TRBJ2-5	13	SASPASGGQETQY
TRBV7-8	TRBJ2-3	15	ASSPRTSGRAMDTQY
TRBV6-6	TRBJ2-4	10	ASQRGGHIQY
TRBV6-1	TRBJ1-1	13	ASRTLDSLNTEAF
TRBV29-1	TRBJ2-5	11	SVQKATVETQY
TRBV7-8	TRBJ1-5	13	ASSLLIEINQPQH
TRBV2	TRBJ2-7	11	ASRRTGTYEQY
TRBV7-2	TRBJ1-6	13	ASSLDTGYNSPLH
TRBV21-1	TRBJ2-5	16	ASSRACHRWELQETQY
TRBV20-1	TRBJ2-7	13	SAGLPSGGPYEQY
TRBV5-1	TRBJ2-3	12	ASSPDVSTDTQY
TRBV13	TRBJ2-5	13	ASSAGLAGTETQY
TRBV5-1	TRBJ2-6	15	ASSKRQGAEGANVLT
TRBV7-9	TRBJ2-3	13	ASSGRGSSTDTQY
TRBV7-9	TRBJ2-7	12	ASSNAELSYEQY
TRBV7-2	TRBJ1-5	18	ASSLYPVGQLLSGNQPQH
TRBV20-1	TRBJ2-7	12	SASGQGEVNEQY
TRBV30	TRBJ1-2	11	AWSASGGYGYT
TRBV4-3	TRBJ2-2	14	ASSQSRGRRTGELF
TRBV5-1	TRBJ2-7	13	ASSSPGQGFYEQY
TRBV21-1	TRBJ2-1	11	ASSKTVDNEQF
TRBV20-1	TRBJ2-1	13	SARETGAVYNEQF
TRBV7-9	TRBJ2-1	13	ALGDLAGSYNEQF
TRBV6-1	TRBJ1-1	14	ATRRDRPTANTEAF
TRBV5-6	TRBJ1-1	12	ASSLGVLNTEAF
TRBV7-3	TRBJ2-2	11	ASSPRNTGELF
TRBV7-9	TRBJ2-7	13	ASSLKEVLRNEQY
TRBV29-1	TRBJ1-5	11	SVEGGSGQPQH
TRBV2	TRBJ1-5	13	ASSEAGIDNQPQH